These 20 T cell receptor beta chains were all obtained from the same sample, sequenced in a study of CXCR3-negative and CXCR3-positive naive CD8 T cells. Overall study findings and caveats: TRB CDR3s of CXCR3-positive naive cells were more hydrophobic than those of CXCR3-negative naive cells.

Via 5' RACE with UMI labels, TRB cDNA libraries were prepared. Using the 5' RACE reads, TCRdb records one entry per CDR3 protein without DNA. With some 110,000 distinct CDR3 sequences in the sample, the ten largest clones hold 0.35% to 0.4%. What these receptors recognize is not known. Sequenced input: naive CXCR3+ CD8+ T cells from blood. Subset given: CD45RO-CCR7+CD27+CD95- naive CD8+ T cells expressing CXCR3 (TNR3+). These receptors were obtained from a human donor in good health. Some clones in this sample may be carry-over from other donors' samples.

The chain combines TRBV28 with TRBJ2-1; the D call from TCRdb, TRBD2, cannot be confirmed without DNA. There are 14 residues in the CDR3. Germline V gives CDR1 MDHEN, CDR2 SYDVKM. This chain's CDR3 is CASSQREAYNEQFF.

CDR3 amino acids: CASSPQSGSTDTQYF. The chain has TRBV4-1 and TRBJ2-3; TCRdb returns TRBD2, unconfirmable since there is no DNA. This CDR3 is 15 amino acids long. Per germline, CDR1 MGHRA and CDR2 YSYEKL.

This sequence joins TRBV12-3 or TRBV12-4 and TRBJ2-1; TCRdb returns TRBD2, unconfirmable since there is no DNA. CDR3 length: 14 amino acids. Here the CDR3 reads CASQALAANNEQFF.

The rearrangement uses TRBV2 and TRBJ2-1; TCRdb outputs TRBD2, but without DNA this stays unchecked. The CDR3 has 15 amino acids. CDR1 is SNHLY and CDR2 is FYNNEI in the germline V gene. CDR3 residues: CASPPGLALINEQFF.

The chain has TRBV20-1 and TRBJ1-4; no DNA is available, so the TRBD1 call from TCRdb remains unchecked. This CDR3 is 16 amino acids long. The germline V gene has CDR1 DFQATT and CDR2 SNEGSKA (reference sequence). The CDR3 protein is CSARDQSVRVNEKLFF.

CDR3 region: CASSARDRSYEQYF. The rearrangement links TRBV2 to TRBJ2-7; with no DNA, the TCRdb D assignment of TRBD1 cannot be verified. The germline CDR1 and CDR2 sequences are SNHLY and FYNNEI. This CDR3 is 14 amino acids long.

This sequence joins TRBV2 and TRBJ1-2; TCRdb's D gene call, TRBD1, goes unchecked for lack of DNA. The CDR3 contains 14 residues. Germline V gene data show CDR1 as SNHLY and CDR2 as FYNNEI. The CDR3 protein is CASSERGPGYGYTF.

J is TRBJ2-7 and V is TRBV19. The CDR3 spans 12 residues. Germline assignment: CDR1 LNHDA and CDR2 SQIVND (reference sequence). The CDR3 reads CATAADSYEQYF.

The chain combines TRBV28 with TRBJ2-7; TCRdb returns TRBD1, unconfirmable since there is no DNA. CDR3 size: 14 residues. Germline V gene sequence: CDR1 MDHEN, CDR2 SYDVKM. CDR3 region: CASGTGRQTYEQYF.

The chain recombines TRBV5-1 with TRBJ2-7; TCRdb proposes TRBD2, but this gene call is untestable without DNA. Germline V lookup: CDR1 SGHRS, CDR2 YFSETQ. The CDR3 contains 13 residues. This CDR3 reads CASSLTGVYEQYF. Supplemented by reference TRBV5-1 and TRBJ2-7, the full variable domain reads KAGVTQTPRYLIKTRGQQVTLSCSPISGHRSVSWYQQTPGQGLQFLFEYFSETQRNKGNFPGRFSGRQFSNSRSEMNVSTLELGDSALYLCASSLTGVYEQYFGPGTRLTVT.

The chain has TRBV20-1 and TRBJ1-2; TCRdb's assignment of TRBD1 cannot be checked, as there is no DNA. This CDR3 is 16 amino acids long. Germline V gene data show CDR1 as DFQATT and CDR2 as SNEGSKA (reference sequence). The CDR3 reads CSARDLGTGDQYGYTF.

The J gene is TRBJ2-7, the V gene TRBV14. Germline CDR1 and CDR2: SGHDN and FVKESK. The CDR3 runs 15 residues. The CDR3 reads CASSESMGMWWEQYF.

The chain recombines TRBV28 with TRBJ2-7. Germline CDR1 MDHEN, CDR2 SYDVKM. This CDR3 contains 13 residues. The CDR3: CASGYGFSYEQYF. The entire variable domain, with the rest obtained from reference TRBV28 and TRBJ2-7, is as follows: DVKVTQSSRYLVKRTGEKVFLECVQDMDHENMFWYRQDPGLGLRLIYFSYDVKMKEKGDIPEGYSVSREKKERFSLILESASTNQTSMYLCASGYGFSYEQYFGPGTRLTVT.

The J gene is TRBJ2-7, the V gene TRBV6-2 or TRBV6-3; TCRdb proposes TRBD1, but this gene call is untestable without DNA. The CDR3 is 11 residues long. Germline assignment: CDR1 MNHEY and CDR2 SVGEGT. This CDR3 reads CASTRDYEQYF.

The chain has TRBV6-5 and TRBJ1-1. Germline V gives CDR1 MNHEY, CDR2 SVGAGI. The CDR3 length is 18 residues. The CDR3 sequence: CASSYSVGLDGLNTEAFF.

The genes are TRBV4-3 and TRBJ2-2; TCRdb's D call, TRBD2, is unchecked because there is no DNA. From germline, CDR1 is LGHNA and CDR2 YSLEER. This CDR3 has 15 amino acids. CDR3: CASSQRVRDTGELFF.

The rearrangement joins TRBV29-1 to TRBJ2-5; checking the TCRdb D call of TRBD2 is not possible without DNA. CDR1 is SQVTM, CDR2 ANQGSEA, per germline. This CDR3 is 14 amino acids long. Here the CDR3 reads CSAQWVGDQETQYF. Variable domain in full (rest from reference TRBV29-1 and TRBJ2-5): SAVISQKPSRDICQRGTSLTIQCQVDSQVTMMFWYRQQPGQSLTLIATANQGSEATYESGFVIDKFPISRPNLTFSTLTVSNMSPEDSSIYLCSAQWVGDQETQYFGPGTRLLVL.

This chain links TRBV7-2 with TRBJ2-5; the D gene TCRdb calls, TRBD1, cannot be checked with no DNA. Germline loops: CDR1 SGHTA, CDR2 FQGNSA. This CDR3 region has 17 residues. The CDR3 spells CASSLGGPLGVQETQYF.

The CDR3 loop is CASSPRELTYEQYF. The V and J genes are TRBV18 and TRBJ2-7. The CDR3 extends over 14 amino acids. In germline, CDR1 is KGHSH, CDR2 LQKENI. Drawing the rest from reference TRBV18 and TRBJ2-7, the complete variable domain is NAGVMQNPRHLVRRRGQEARLRCSPMKGHSHVYWYRQLPEEGLKFMVYLQKENIIDESGMPKERFSAEFPKEGPSILRIQQVVRGDSAAYFCASSPRELTYEQYFGPGTRLTVT.

The chain is built from TRBV2 and TRBJ2-2; TCRdb picks TRBD1, but there is no DNA to check that call. This CDR3 has 12 residues. Germline CDR1 SNHLY, CDR2 FYNNEI. The CDR3 sequence is CASSPGVGELFF.